The source of this T cell receptor (beta chain) is a study of identifying expanded T cells in peripheral blood. Overall study findings and caveats: About 1.2 clones differed between technical replicates, versus around 15 and 19 over time. Approximately 2-week clone count variance significantly increased as total template count grew.

No infections or other immune events were documented during collection. A note on this clone: Its antigen is not identified.

With 4 bases removed from V and 2 bases from J, the gap between germline ends came to 12 bases. The length of the CDR3 is 14 residues. Germline CDR1 is SGHDT and CDR2 is YYEEEE. The assay was immunoSEQ multiplex PCR, and TCRdb's table has in-frame clones only and misses some. The sample records tens of thousands of clones, 84% being singletons. The sequencing sample was made of blood. This TCR was recovered from a person aged 18 to 75 in good health. The chain couples TRBV5-6 to TRBJ1-1; D gene ambiguous. This CDR3 reads CASSLNSDNTEAFF. CDR3 coding DNA: TGTGCCAGCAGCCTTAACAGTGATAACACTGAAGCTTTCTTT. Supplemented by reference TRBV5-6 and TRBJ1-1, the full variable domain reads DAGVTQSPTHLIKTRGQQVTLRCSPKSGHDTVSWYQQALGQGPQFIFQYYEEEERQRGNFPDRFSGHQFPNYSSELNVNALLLGDSALYLCASSLNSDNTEAFFGQGTRLTVV.